Listed here is a single TCR beta chain. Use of 60 Vbeta and 13 Jbeta primers characterized the PCR. This table comes from immunoSEQ multiplex PCR, and its TCRdb copy is limited to in-frame clones, with some not included. This sample has about 200,000 clones, with roughly four fifths found just once. This record belongs to a study of cytomegalovirus exposure and HLA in healthy donors. This CDR3 has 12 residues. Germline assignment: CDR1 GTSNPN and CDR2 SVGIG (reference sequence). V shed 8 bases and J shed 6 bases, with 14 bases lying between them. The TCR originated in a girl between 5 and 17 years old in good health and CMV-seronegative. V gene TRBV30 combines with J gene TRBJ2-1; D possibly corresponds to TRBD1 (6 bases). Sequencing input: PBMCs. CDR3: CARSLDSNEQFF. The CDR3 DNA follows: TGTGCCCGATCCTTGGACAGCAATGAGCAGTTCTTC.